The 25 T cell receptor beta chains reported below all come from one sample, sequenced in a study of T cells in Graves' hyperthyroidism and ophthalmopathy. The source material, RNA transcripts, was used to amplify TCR beta CDR3 regions. A first-round RT-PCR of the TCR CDR3 used the HTBI primer set. TCRdb independently ran MiXCR on the multiplex PCR reads; one entry per CDR3 protein. The sample includes more than 450,000 distinct CDR3 sequences, 14% of them seen just once. Sequencing used blood. These receptors were obtained from a woman in her thirties or forties with Graves' hyperthyroidism.

The table lists this clonotype with many counts. The chain links TRBV28 to TRBJ2-5, with D possibly being TRBD1 (6 bases). The length of the CDR3 is 17 residues. Trimming pared 5 bases from V and 2 bases from J, leaving 21 bases between. CDR1 and CDR2 (germline): MDHEN, SYDVKM. CDR3: CASSTQGPMGYQETQYF. The DNA of the CDR3 is TGTGCCAGCAGTACACAGGGCCCGATGGGATATCAAGAGACCCAGTACTTC. The entire variable domain, with the rest obtained from reference TRBV28 and TRBJ2-5, is as follows: DVKVTQSSRYLVKRTGEKVFLECVQDMDHENMFWYRQDPGLGLRLIYFSYDVKMKEKGDIPEGYSVSREKKERFSLILESASTNQTSMYLCASSTQGPMGYQETQYFGPGTRLLVL.

The chain carries TRBV18 and TRBJ2-7; the match to TRBD1 covers 9 bases. Germline CDR1 and CDR2: KGHSH and LQKENI. This CDR3 comprises 15 residues. The trim removed 6 bases at V and 5 bases at J, leaving 11 bases unmatched. In DNA form, the CDR3 reads TGTGCCAGCTCTTCCGGGACAGGGATTCCCAACGAGCAGTACTTC. Protein product: CASSSGTGIPNEQYF. Full variable domain (missing parts from reference TRBV18 and TRBJ2-7): NAGVMQNPRHLVRRRGQEARLRCSPMKGHSHVYWYRQLPEEGLKFMVYLQKENIIDESGMPKERFSAEFPKEGPSILRIQQVVRGDSAAYFCASSSGTGIPNEQYFGPGTRLTVT.

This clonotype was detected only a few times. The CDR3 DNA is TGTGCCAGCAGGACCCGAGGGGCGAACACCGGGGAGCTGTTTTTT. This sequence encodes CASRTRGANTGELFF. This rearrangement joins TRBV6-1 to TRBJ2-2; either TRBD1 or TRBD2 may fit D (5 bases each). The CDR3 has 15 amino acids. V was pared by 6 bases and J by 0 bases, with 11 bases between. The V gene's germline CDR1 is MNHNS and CDR2 SASEGT.

This clonotype was counted many times. The chain couples TRBV11-2 to TRBJ1-1; a weak D match, TRBD1 (5 bases). V shed 2 bases and J shed 4 bases, with 11 bases lying between them. Germline V lookup: CDR1 SGHAT, CDR2 FQNNGV. This CDR3 contains 14 residues. CDR3 sequence: CASSLFQGITEAFF. The CDR3 nucleotides read TGTGCCAGCAGCTTATTTCAGGGTATCACTGAAGCTTTCTTT.

The J gene is TRBJ2-1, the V gene TRBV6-1, with D maybe TRBD2 (6 bases). The V gene's germline CDR1 is MNHNS and CDR2 SASEGT. The CDR3 loop spans 15 amino acids. V was cut by 3 bases and J by 3 bases, with 12 bases left in between. CDR3 bases: TGTGCCAGCAGTGAGCTCTCCGGGAGCTACAATGAGCAGTTCTTC. Its translation: CASSELSGSYNEQFF.

This chain uses TRBV5-1 with TRBJ2-7; 7 nucleotides align to TRBD1. This CDR3 region has 14 residues. With 0 bases clipped from V and 7 bases from J, the junction kept 7 bases outside the gene matches. Germline V gene sequence: CDR1 SGHRS, CDR2 YFSETQ. The CDR3 DNA sequence: TGCGCCAGCAGCTTGGTTAGGGGGCTAGAAGAGCAGTACTTC. It translates to CASSLVRGLEEQYF.

The chain employs TRBV24-1 and TRBJ1-2; TRBD1 aligns across 9 bases. Looked up from germline, CDR1 is KGHDR and CDR2 is SFDVKD. This CDR3 is 17 amino acids long. The V and J ends lost 4 bases and 5 bases, in that order; junction bases with no gene match: 13. DNA of the CDR3: TGTGCCACCAGTGACCGGGTAAACAGGGGGCGAAGGTATGGCTACACCTTC. Translation: CATSDRVNRGRRYGYTF.

This clonotype was counted between two and nine times. The chain has TRBV5-1 and TRBJ1-4; D is unresolved. This CDR3 has 16 residues. V was cut by 4 bases and J by 4 bases, with 17 bases left in between. In germline, CDR1 is SGHRS, CDR2 YFSETQ. The CDR3 sequence is CASSQTEPGLNEKLFF. The CDR3 region has the DNA TGCGCCAGCAGCCAGACCGAACCTGGGCTTAATGAAAAACTGTTTTTT.

The CDR3 nucleotides read TGTGCCAGCACCTTACTAGCGGGGGGTCCGTACGAGCAGTACTTC. Translating gives CASTLLAGGPYEQYF. The rearrangement uses TRBV4-2 and TRBJ2-7, with 12 bases matching TRBD2. This CDR3 has 15 residues. V shed 7 bases and J 4 bases; nucleotides not matched to a gene: 8. Germline V gene sequence: CDR1 LGHNA, CDR2 YNFKEQ.

The chain employs TRBV7-6 and TRBJ1-2, with 11 bases matching TRBD1. Germline trimming cut 5 bases from V and 3 bases from J; bases unmatched to any gene: 5. The CDR3 runs to 15 residues. The germline V gene encodes CDR1 SGHVS and CDR2 FNYEAQ. In nucleotides, the CDR3 is TGTGCCAGCAGCCCAGGACAGGGGGCCTACTATGGCTACACCTTC. Residues: CASSPGQGAYYGYTF.

The chain recombines TRBV6-1 with TRBJ2-3; 8 nucleotides match TRBD2. CDR1 is MNHNS, CDR2 SASEGT, per germline. Trimming at V came to 6 bases and at J to 2 bases, leaving 7 bases not matched to a gene. The CDR3 is 15 residues long. CDR3 sequence (DNA): TGTGCCAGCAGACCTGGACTAGCCCTCACAGATACGCAGTATTTT. It specifies CASRPGLALTDTQYF.

The V and J genes are TRBV18 and TRBJ1-5; the match to TRBD1 covers 7 bases. This CDR3 is 16 amino acids long. With V trimmed by 5 bases and J by 2 bases, 9 bases remained unmatched. Germline assignment: CDR1 KGHSH and CDR2 LQKENI. DNA of the CDR3: TGTGCCAGCTCATCTCAGACAGGGATGGGCAATCAGCCCCAGCATTTT. It codes for CASSSQTGMGNQPQHF.

Many counts were recorded for this clonotype. This chain uses TRBV2 with TRBJ2-7; 11 bases line up with TRBD2. The CDR3 totals 14 residues. V lost 7 bases to trimming and J lost 5 bases; unmatched junction nucleotides: 7. Germline V gene data show CDR1 as SNHLY and CDR2 as FYNNEI. This CDR3 reads CASTPGLAVHEQYF. The CDR3 DNA reads as TGTGCCAGCACCCCGGGACTAGCGGTCCACGAGCAGTACTTC.

The V and J genes are TRBV28 and TRBJ2-2; D not resolved. The CDR3 is 15 amino acids. Trimming left V 6 bases short and J 6 bases short, with 17 bases between. Germline V lookup: CDR1 MDHEN, CDR2 SYDVKM. The CDR3 DNA is TGTGCCAGCAGCTCACCGGGTAGCCTGCCCGGGGAGCTGTTTTTT. Amino acid sequence: CASSSPGSLPGELFF.

Note on this clonotype: This clone may be a read error of a much larger clone one base away. The chain links TRBV20-1 to TRBJ1-2; D unclear. Germline values: CDR1 DFQATT, CDR2 SNEGSKA (reference sequence). V lost 2 bases and J 4 bases, leaving 5 bases between the germline ends. There are 11 residues in the CDR3. DNA of the CDR3: TGCAGTGCTAGACAGCCCTATGGCTACACCTTC. It yields the protein CSARQPYGYTF.

At least ten counts were recorded for this clonotype. The chain joins TRBV20-1 to TRBJ2-1; 8 bases agree with TRBD2. Germline trimming cut 4 bases from V and 0 bases from J; bases unmatched to any gene: 5. Per the germline V gene, CDR1 is DFQATT and CDR2 is SNEGSKA (reference sequence). This CDR3 is built from 15 residues. CDR3 coding DNA: TGCAGTGCTAAGCGGGAGCCGAGCTCCTACAATGAGCAGTTCTTC. Protein product: CSAKREPSSYNEQFF.

This clonotype was seen more than once but under ten times. This sequence joins TRBV7-2 and TRBJ2-2; D is possibly TRBD2 (6 bases). V was trimmed by 5 bases and J by 6 bases, leaving 13 bases between them. Germline V gene sequence: CDR1 SGHTA, CDR2 FQGNSA. The CDR3 runs 14 residues. CDR3 amino acids: CASSLGGWAGELFF. The CDR3 DNA is TGTGCCAGCAGCCTAGGAGGGTGGGCCGGGGAGCTGTTTTTT.

This clonotype has just a few counts. This chain uses TRBV11-2 with TRBJ1-6; no clear D. Germline V CDR1 and CDR2: SGHAT, FQNNGV. Trimming stripped 5 bases from V and 5 bases from J, with 4 bases between. This CDR3 is 12 amino acids long. The CDR3 nucleotides are TGTGCCAGCAGCCGTAATAATTCACCCCTCCACTTT. This codes for CASSRNNSPLHF.

This chain links TRBV7-6 with TRBJ2-1; the D gene is possibly TRBD2 (5 bases). V was trimmed by 1 base and J by 2 bases, leaving 12 bases between them. Germline V gene lookup returns CDR1 SGHVS and CDR2 FNYEAQ. This CDR3 comprises 16 residues. The CDR3 DNA is TGTGCCAGCAGCTTAGGGGAGCTTCCAACCTACAATGAGCAGTTCTTC. The encoded protein is CASSLGELPTYNEQFF.

The V and J genes are TRBV7-9 and TRBJ2-3, with D possibly TRBD2 on 5 matching bases. CDR3 length equals 11 residues. V gave up 10 bases and J gave up 11 bases, with 16 bases separating them. Germline V lookup: CDR1 SEHNR, CDR2 FQNEAQ (reference sequence). This chain's CDR3 is CAIHGEAGQYF. In DNA, the CDR3 is TGTGCCATTCATGGCGAGGCGGGGCAGTATTTT.

The V and J genes are TRBV27 and TRBJ2-7, with 12 nucleotides matching TRBD2. The CDR3 has 14 residues. CDR1 and CDR2 from the germline V gene are MNHEY and SMNVEV (reference sequence). V was pared by 8 bases and J by 6 bases, with 8 bases of the junction left unmatched. The CDR3 here is CASRRTSGKVEQYF. The CDR3 DNA follows: TGTGCCAGCCGGAGGACTAGCGGGAAAGTCGAGCAGTACTTC.

For this clonotype: This may be a read error, as it is one base from a much larger clone. This sequence joins TRBV28 and TRBJ1-2; 9 bases are shared with TRBD1. The V segment lost 6 bases and the J segment 4 bases; nucleotides outside the gene matches: 3. This CDR3 spans 13 amino acids. Germline CDR1 is MDHEN and CDR2 is SYDVKM. The CDR3 nucleotides are TGTGCCAGCAGGCCGACAGGGGGCTATGGCTACACCTTC. Residues: CASRPTGGYGYTF.

This clonotype was observed many times. The chain employs TRBV7-9 and TRBJ2-7, with D perhaps TRBD1 (5 bases). CDR3 length: 14 amino acids. The germline V and J ends were trimmed by 1 base and 1 base, with 8 bases remaining between them. In germline, CDR1 is SEHNR, CDR2 FQNEAQ (reference sequence). The CDR3: CASSLDRRSYEQYF. CDR3 nucleotides: TGTGCCAGCAGCTTAGACAGGCGATCCTACGAGCAGTACTTC.

This clonotype was seen many times. V is TRBV28 and J is TRBJ1-1; 7 bases are a match to TRBD1. In germline, CDR1 is MDHEN, CDR2 SYDVKM. J lost 0 bases, V lost 8 bases, and 12 bases had no gene match. The CDR3 has 16 amino acids. CDR3 amino acids: CASWDSPRRVNTEAFF. The DNA of the CDR3 is TGTGCCAGCTGGGACAGCCCACGGCGCGTGAACACTGAAGCTTTCTTT.

This clonotype occurred many times. The V gene is TRBV2, the J gene TRBJ1-5, with D maybe TRBD1 (6 bases). V was shortened by 7 bases and J by 3 bases, with 16 bases between the two germline ends. Germline V gene sequence: CDR1 SNHLY, CDR2 FYNNEI. CDR3 size: 15 residues. The chain's CDR3 is CASTMGDISNQPQHF. CDR3 bases: TGTGCCAGCACCATGGGGGACATTTCCAATCAGCCCCAGCATTTT.